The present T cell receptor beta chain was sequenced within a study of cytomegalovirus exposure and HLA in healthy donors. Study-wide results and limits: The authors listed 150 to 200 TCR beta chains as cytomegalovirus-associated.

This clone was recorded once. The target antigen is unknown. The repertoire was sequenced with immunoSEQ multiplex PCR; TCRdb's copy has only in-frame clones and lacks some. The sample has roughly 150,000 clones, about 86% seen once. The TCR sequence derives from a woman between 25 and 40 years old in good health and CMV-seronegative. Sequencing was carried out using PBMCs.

CDR3 bases: TGTGCCAGCAGTTACTCCCCGGGGGGGCCCTCCTACGAGCAGTACTTC. Its translation: CASSYSPGGPSYEQYF. V is TRBV6-5 and J is TRBJ2-7; 8 nucleotides line up with TRBD2. The junction had 4 bases not matched to a gene; V was cut back by 0 bases and J by 0 bases. The CDR3 is 16 residues long. The germline CDR1 and CDR2 sequences are MNHEY and SVGAGI.